A selection of T cell receptor beta chains follows, all from one sample in a study of cytomegalovirus exposure and HLA in healthy donors. Assay used: immunoSEQ multiplex PCR; TCRdb lists only in-frame clones, some missing. The sample lists about 190,000 clones; roughly 80% were seen once. The source material was PBMCs. The receptor source for this set is a woman aged 18-30 years in good health and CMV-seronegative. Both conserved end residues are part of each CDR3. A D gene is named only where the DNA matches it firmly. The listing skips clone size in some rows; elsewhere it reads once, few, many or a size class.

j_call | v_call | d_call | clone_size | cdr3_aa | cdr3_nt
TRBJ2-1 | TRBV10-2 | . | . | CASSEVADYNEQFF | TGCGCCAGCAGTGAGGTCGCAGATTACAATGAGCAGTTCTTC
TRBJ1-5 | TRBV28 | . | . | CASRREEYQPQHF | TGTGCCAGCAGAAGGGAGGAGTATCAGCCCCAGCATTTT
TRBJ2-7 | TRBV11-3 | TRBD1 | . | CASSLAGTGSYEQYF | TGTGCCAGCAGCTTAGCGGGGACAGGGTCCTACGAGCAGTACTTC
TRBJ1-4 | TRBV28 | TRBD1 | . | CASSSGTGGTNEKLFF | TGTGCCAGCAGCTCTGGGACAGGGGGAACTAATGAAAAACTGTTTTTT
TRBJ2-3 | TRBV9 | . | . | CASSVTGSTDTQYF | TGTGCCAGCAGCGTCACCGGGAGCACAGATACGCAGTATTTT
TRBJ2-7 | TRBV18 | TRBD1 | . | CASSGTAQTTNEQYF | TGTGCCAGCTCAGGGACAGCCCAAACAACCAACGAGCAGTACTTC
TRBJ1-2 | TRBV30 | . | once | CAWSVGGLYGYTF | TGTGCCTGGAGTGTGGGGGGACTTTATGGCTACACCTTC
TRBJ1-1 | TRBV19 | . | once | CASSRGQPNTEAFF | TGTGCCAGTAGTCGAGGACAGCCGAACACTGAAGCTTTCTTT
TRBJ2-7 | TRBV5-8 | TRBD1 | . | CASSLRGQGVDEQYF | TGTGCCAGCAGCTTGCGCGGACAGGGAGTAGACGAGCAGTACTTC
TRBJ2-3 | TRBV27 | TRBD2 | . | CASSLWGGGDTQYF | TGTGCCAGCAGTTTATGGGGCGGGGGAGATACGCAGTATTTT
TRBJ1-2 | TRBV2 | TRBD1 | . | CASSVRGQGYGYTF | TGTGCCAGCAGTGTTCGGGGACAGGGCTATGGCTACACCTTC
TRBJ2-7 | TRBV7-2 | TRBD2 | . | CASSPLAGPYEQYF | TGTGCCAGCAGCCCGCTAGCGGGACCCTACGAGCAGTACTTC
TRBJ2-5 | TRBV10-1 | TRBD2 | . | CASSDGTSGRETQYF | TGCGCCAGCAGTGACGGGACTAGCGGGAGAGAGACCCAGTACTTC
TRBJ2-3 | TRBV5-4 | . | . | CASSLGRVLGTDTQYF | TGTGCCAGCAGCTTGGGGAGGGTACTGGGCACAGATACGCAGTATTTT
TRBJ1-1 | TRBV28 | . | . | CASKTPGHSGEAFF | TGTGCCAGCAAAACTCCGGGACACTCAGGAGAAGCTTTCTTT
TRBJ2-3 | TRBV10-1 | . | . | CASSELGSQAADTQYF | TGCGCCAGCAGTGAGTTAGGGAGTCAAGCCGCAGATACGCAGTATTTT
TRBJ2-7 | TRBV5-1 | . | . | CASSESYEQYF | TGCGCCAGCAGTGAGTCCTACGAGCAGTACTTC
TRBJ1-1 | TRBV30 | . | few | CAWSLTGNTEAFF | TGTGCCTGGAGTTTGACGGGGAACACTGAAGCTTTCTTT
TRBJ2-1 | TRBV5-1 | TRBD2 | . | CASSPALASGHSNEQFF | TGCGCCAGCAGCCCCGCCCTGGCTAGCGGGCATAGCAATGAGCAGTTCTTC
TRBJ2-1 | TRBV7-2 | TRBD2 | . | CASRITSGFYNEQFF | TGTGCCAGCAGGATTACTAGCGGGTTCTACAATGAGCAGTTCTTC